One and the same sample provided the 25 T cell receptor beta chains below, sequenced in a study of shared clonotypes between healthy human individuals. Libraries were prepared by immunoSEQ multiplex PCR; TCRdb keeps only in-frame clonotypes and omits some of them. The table has about 680,000 clones, less than 80% seen once. Sequenced input: memory CD4+ T cells sorted from blood. Subset here: CD45RA-negative fraction. The receptor set was obtained from a woman aged 30 to 39 in good health.

V gene TRBV19 combines with J gene TRBJ1-5, with D possibly being TRBD1 (5 bases). The germline CDR1 and CDR2 sequences are LNHDA and SQIVND (reference sequence). Trimming shortened V by 9 bases and J by 7 bases, and 13 bases separated the two germline ends. The CDR3 length is 12 residues. The CDR3 sequence: CASRDGRQPQHF. The CDR3 DNA is TGTGCCAGCCGGGACGGAAGACAGCCCCAGCATTTT.

The chain combines TRBV7-9 with TRBJ1-4; 7 positions agree with TRBD1. The CDR3 has 15 residues. V lost 5 bases, J lost 4 bases, and 7 bases stayed unmatched. Germline CDR1 is SEHNR and CDR2 is FQNEAQ (reference sequence). In DNA form, the CDR3 reads TGTGCCAGCAGCCTAACAGGGGAGGGTAATGAAAAACTGTTTTTT. Amino acid sequence: CASSLTGEGNEKLFF.

The V gene is TRBV27, the J gene TRBJ1-2; TRBD1 matches at 9 bases. V shed 5 bases and J 4 bases; nucleotides not matched to a gene: 11. This CDR3 region has 16 residues. The V gene's germline CDR1 is MNHEY and CDR2 SMNVEV (reference sequence). The CDR3 DNA sequence: TGTGCCAGCAGTACCCTCAGACAGGGGGTGGGCTATGGCTACACCTTC. Protein product: CASSTLRQGVGYGYTF.

This chain links TRBV29-1 with TRBJ1-4, with D possibly matching TRBD1 (6 bases). This CDR3 is built from 13 residues. Germline CDR1 reads SQVTM; CDR2 reads ANQGSEA. V lost 5 bases and J 3 bases, leaving 10 bases between the germline ends. The CDR3 loop reads CSVWGGANEKLFF. Here the CDR3 DNA reads TGCAGCGTTTGGGGGGGCGCTAATGAAAAACTGTTTTTT.

This clone was seen repeatedly, ten times or more. The chain carries TRBV2 and TRBJ1-6; D unclear. Germline CDR1 SNHLY, CDR2 FYNNEI. Trimming took off 3 bases at V and 7 bases at J, with 4 bases between the two ends. There are 12 residues in the CDR3. The CDR3 DNA follows: TGTGCCAGCAGTGATAGGAATTCACCCCTCCACTTT. This translates into CASSDRNSPLHF.

The chain employs TRBV7-3 and TRBJ2-1; D might be TRBD1 (7 bases). The CDR3 totals 16 residues. Germline V CDR1 and CDR2: SGHTA, FQGTGA. V lost 0 bases to trimming and J lost 7 bases, with 16 bases between them. DNA for the CDR3: TGTGCCAGCAGCTTAACTCCCGGGACAGCGGGTAATGAGCAGTTCTTC. Its protein is CASSLTPGTAGNEQFF.

The rearrangement uses TRBV6-1 and TRBJ1-5; no definite D call. Germline-derived CDR1 and CDR2 are MNHNS and SASEGT. V was trimmed by 3 bases and J by 0 bases, leaving 9 bases between them. CDR3 size: 15 residues. The CDR3 region is CASSDRLLSNQPQHF. CDR3 nucleotides: TGTGCCAGCAGTGATAGACTGCTTAGCAATCAGCCCCAGCATTTT.

This clone was recorded only once. The chain joins TRBV7-9 to TRBJ2-1; TRBD2 agrees at 12 bases. The V gene end was trimmed by 5 bases and the J gene end by 3 bases; junction bases not matched to a gene: 11. The CDR3 totals 18 residues. The V gene's germline CDR1 is SEHNR and CDR2 FQNEAQ (reference sequence). CDR3 DNA sequence: TGTGCCAGCAGCATTAGGTGGACTAGCGGGACCCTCTACAATGAGCAGTTCTTC. Its protein is CASSIRWTSGTLYNEQFF.

The chain uses TRBV19 and TRBJ2-5, with D perhaps given as TRBD1 or TRBD2 (5 bases each). CDR1 is LNHDA, CDR2 SQIVND, per germline (reference sequence). The CDR3 length is 14 residues. V lost 5 bases and J 1 base, leaving 11 bases between the germline ends. The CDR3 region has the DNA TGTGCCAGTAGTCCAAGGGACCTCCAAGAGACCCAGTACTTC. Translating gives CASSPRDLQETQYF.

The gene calls are TRBV2 and TRBJ1-2; weak D call: TRBD1 (6 bases). Germline V gene lookup returns CDR1 SNHLY and CDR2 FYNNEI. The V and J ends lost 3 bases and 5 bases respectively, with 16 bases between them. The CDR3 is 15 residues long. This CDR3 reads CASSDQAGAEYGYTF. The CDR3 DNA follows: TGTGCCAGCAGTGATCAGGCAGGGGCAGAGTATGGCTACACCTTC.

The chain employs TRBV28 and TRBJ2-7, with a possible D match to TRBD2 (6 bases). Germline values: CDR1 MDHEN, CDR2 SYDVKM. The CDR3 consists of 14 residues. Trimming pared 4 bases from V and 4 bases from J, leaving 14 bases between. CDR3 sequence: CASSSYGGGYEQYF. CDR3 coding DNA: TGTGCCAGCAGTTCTTACGGGGGTGGATACGAGCAGTACTTC.

This clone occurred once. The rearrangement links TRBV2 to TRBJ2-6; D is perhaps TRBD1 (6 bases). Germline CDR1 reads SNHLY; CDR2 reads FYNNEI. V was clipped by 11 bases and J by 0 bases, with 11 bases between them. The CDR3 length is 14 residues. In nucleotides, the CDR3 is TGTGCCGGAACAGGGTACTCTGGGGCCAACGTCCTGACTTTC. Amino acid sequence: CAGTGYSGANVLTF. The full variable domain, completed using reference TRBV2 and TRBJ2-6, is EPEVTQTPSHQVTQMGQEVILRCVPISNHLYFYWYRQILGQKVEFLVSFYNNEISEKSEIFDDQFSVERPDGSNFTLKIRSTKLEDSAMYFCAGTGYSGANVLTFGAGSRLTVL.

The chain has TRBV6-1 and TRBJ2-7; D possibly uses TRBD1 or TRBD2 (7 bases each). Germline CDR1 and CDR2: MNHNS and SASEGT. The CDR3 is made up of 15 amino acids. The ends were cut back, 4 bases at V and 7 bases at J, with 20 bases in the middle. CDR3 DNA sequence: TGTGCCAGCAGTGGGGAGGGGGAGGGGGCCGCTGAGCAGTACTTC. Translation: CASSGEGEGAAEQYF.

The chain couples TRBV11-2 to TRBJ1-2; no firm D call. V lost 0 bases, J lost 4 bases, and 6 bases lay in between. Germline values: CDR1 SGHAT, CDR2 FQNNGV. This CDR3 is 13 amino acids long. The CDR3 DNA sequence: TGTGCCAGCAGCTTAGAAGCCGGCTATGGCTACACCTTC. Translation: CASSLEAGYGYTF.

This rearrangement joins TRBV9 to TRBJ2-2; D could derive from TRBD1 or TRBD2 (5 bases each). Germline V lookup: CDR1 SGDLS, CDR2 YYNGEE. Trimming cost V 1 base and J 9 bases, with 19 bases left between them. The CDR3 is 16 amino acids. Written as DNA, the CDR3 is TGTGCCAGCAGCGTACAGGGTACGCTAGCATCGCGGGAGCTGTTTTTT. Translating gives CASSVQGTLASRELFF.

The chain carries TRBV12-2 and TRBJ1-5; TRBD1, as called in the table, went unchecked against the DNA. TRBV12-2 is given as a pseudogene. CDR3 size: 18 residues. The CDR3 region is CASRLVVGGRSSNQPQHF. CDR3 sequence (DNA): TGTGCAAGTCGCTTAGTAGTAGGGGGCCGGTCTAGCAATCAGCCCCAGCATTTT.

This clone was recorded a few times. Other DNA sequences in this sample translate to the same CDR3. The genes are TRBV28 and TRBJ1-2; 8 positions match TRBD1. V was pared by 6 bases and J by 7 bases, with 7 bases of the junction left unmatched. The CDR3 has 13 residues. Germline CDR1 reads MDHEN; CDR2 reads SYDVKM. DNA of the CDR3: TGTGCCAGCAGCCTGGACAGGGTCGGTGGCTACACCTTC. It codes for CASSLDRVGGYTF.

J is TRBJ2-2 and V is TRBV2; D call uncertain. The V end was cut by 7 bases, the J end by 6 bases, with 6 bases between. The CDR3 runs to 11 residues. CDR1 is SNHLY, CDR2 FYNNEI, per germline. For the CDR3, the DNA is TGTGCCAGCAAGGGTTCCGGGGAGCTGTTTTTT. This translates into CASKGSGELFF.

Comment on this clone: A read error may explain this, as a much larger clone is one base away. The chain carries TRBV5-1 and TRBJ2-2, with 7 positions matching TRBD1. Germline V gene data show CDR1 as SGHRS and CDR2 as YFSETQ. After removal of 3 bases from V and 7 bases from J, the junction contained 9 bases not matched to a gene. CDR3 length: 15 amino acids. The CDR3 DNA follows: TGCGCCAGCAGCTGGACAGGATCTGAGAGCGGGGAGCTGTTTTTT. Translation: CASSWTGSESGELFF.

The chain's CDR3 is CASIGSHPGANVLTF. DNA for the CDR3: TGTGCCAGTATTGGGTCACATCCTGGGGCCAACGTCCTGACTTTC. The V gene is TRBV19, the J gene TRBJ2-6; the D is unclear. Germline V CDR1 and CDR2: LNHDA, SQIVND (reference sequence). The CDR3 contains 15 residues. Trimming pared 7 bases from V and 2 bases from J, leaving 12 bases between.

The rearrangement links TRBV29-1 to TRBJ2-7, with a possible D match to TRBD2 (7 bases). Per germline, CDR1 SQVTM and CDR2 ANQGSEA. V lost 6 bases to trimming and J lost 2 bases, with 14 bases between them. The CDR3 loop spans 13 amino acids. In DNA form, the CDR3 reads TGCAGCGTGAGGAGAGGGGGGGCCTACGAGCAGTACTTC. Its translation is CSVRRGGAYEQYF.

The gene calls are TRBV19 and TRBJ1-5; D might be TRBD1 (6 bases). V lost 3 bases and J 5 bases, leaving 14 bases between the germline ends. From germline, CDR1 is LNHDA and CDR2 SQIVND (reference sequence). The CDR3 has 15 residues. CDR3 region: CASSIGAGEYQPQHF. In DNA form, the CDR3 reads TGTGCCAGTAGTATTGGGGCAGGGGAGTATCAGCCCCAGCATTTT.

In this sample, this clone turned up a few times. The chain carries TRBV29-1 and TRBJ2-3; D unclear. In germline, CDR1 is SQVTM, CDR2 ANQGSEA. The CDR3 runs to 13 residues. V dropped 5 bases and J dropped 0 bases, with 9 bases sitting between them. CDR3 protein: CSVRAFSTDTQYF. In nucleotides, the CDR3 is TGCAGCGTTCGCGCCTTCAGCACAGATACGCAGTATTTT.

As concerns this clone: This CDR3 is also generated by other DNA sequences in the sample. The rearrangement uses TRBV2 and TRBJ2-3; D not certain. Germline CDR1 SNHLY, CDR2 FYNNEI. This CDR3 has 12 residues. The V gene lost 4 bases and the J gene lost 2 bases, with 4 bases spanning the gap. The CDR3 here is CASSADTDTQYF. The CDR3 nucleotides read TGTGCCAGCAGTGCGGACACAGATACGCAGTATTTT.

This chain joins TRBV7-6 and TRBJ2-7; D possibly corresponds to TRBD1 (6 bases). V shed 5 bases and J shed 6 bases, with 17 bases lying between them. CDR1 and CDR2 from the germline V gene are SGHVS and FNYEAQ. The CDR3 is 14 amino acids. CDR3 in amino acids: CASSPTGPPREQYF. CDR3 in DNA: TGTGCCAGCAGCCCGACAGGCCCCCCACGCGAGCAGTACTTC.